The 16 T cell receptor beta chains below come from one sample, sequenced in a study of shared clonotypes between healthy human individuals. Selected positively for CCR7 and CD45RO-negative, naive CD8 cells excluded terminally differentiated effector memory CD45RA+ cells. Libraries were prepared by immunoSEQ multiplex PCR; TCRdb keeps only in-frame clonotypes and omits some of them. In the table there are some 1,900,000 clones, about 95% of which are singletons. The sample taken for sequencing was naive CD8+ T cells sorted from blood. These receptors all come from a man between 18 and 29 years old in good health.

Comment on this clone: A much bigger clone sits one base away, suggesting this may be a read error. This same CDR3 is encoded by further DNA sequences in the sample. V is TRBV13 and J is TRBJ2-3; D unresolved. Germline loops: CDR1 PRHDT, CDR2 FYEKMQ (reference sequence). The CDR3 has 11 residues. V shed 3 bases and J shed 2 bases, with 0 bases lying between them. The CDR3 here is CASSFTDTQYF. CDR3 bases: TGTGCCAGCAGCTTCACAGATACGCAGTATTTT.

The CDR3 DNA reads TGTGCCAGCAGCTCCCCCGGGACTAGGGAGCAGTTCTTC. Encoded protein: CASSSPGTREQFF. V usage is TRBV7-9 and J usage is TRBJ2-1; the match to TRBD2 covers 8 bases. Germline lookup yields CDR1 SEHNR and CDR2 FQNEAQ (reference sequence). J gave up 10 bases and V 4 bases, and 6 bases lay outside the gene matches. The CDR3 extends over 13 amino acids.

The table lists this clone with a few counts. V gene TRBV11-3 combines with J gene TRBJ1-1; 10 nucleotides line up with TRBD1. With 5 bases clipped from V and 1 base from J, the junction kept 16 bases outside the gene matches. This CDR3 is 19 amino acids long. Germline CDR1 is SGHNT and CDR2 is YENEEA. CDR3: CASSGWTGGTPSPNTEAFF. CDR3 in DNA: TGTGCCAGCAGCGGTTGGACAGGGGGAACCCCATCCCCGAACACTGAAGCTTTCTTT.

This clone came up a few times. The sample carries other DNA sequences with the same CDR3. The V call is TRBV19, the J call TRBJ1-1; a weak D match, TRBD1 (6 bases). Germline CDR1 LNHDA, CDR2 SQIVND (reference sequence). The V end lost 3 bases, the J end lost 6 bases, and 8 bases lay between the germline ends. The length of the CDR3 is 12 residues. CDR3 in DNA: TGTGCCAGTAGTATCGGGGGCGCTGAAGCTTTCTTT. Translation: CASSIGGAEAFF. The full variable domain, completed using reference TRBV19 and TRBJ1-1, is DGGITQSPKYLFRKEGQNVTLSCEQNLNHDAMYWYRQDPGQGLRLIYYSQIVNDFQKGDIAEGYSVSREKKESFPLTVTSAQKNPTAFYLCASSIGGAEAFFGQGTRLTVV.

CDR3 amino acids: CASSSSQGASGNTIYF. In DNA form, the CDR3 reads TGTGCCAGCAGCTCGTCACAGGGGGCTTCGGGAAACACCATATATTTT. The V call is TRBV13, the J call TRBJ1-3; TRBD1 matches at 9 bases. The V gene end was trimmed by 4 bases and the J gene end by 4 bases; junction bases not matched to a gene: 8. Germline V CDR1 and CDR2: PRHDT, FYEKMQ (reference sequence). CDR3 size: 16 residues. Full variable domain (remainder filled in from reference TRBV13 and TRBJ1-3): AAGVIQSPRHLIKEKRETATLKCYPIPRHDTVYWYQQGPGQDPQFLISFYEKMQSDKGSIPDRFSAQQFSDYHSELNMSSLELGDSALYFCASSSSQGASGNTIYFGEGSWLTVV.

The J gene is TRBJ2-5, the V gene TRBV10-3; 10 nucleotides agree with TRBD2. Per germline, CDR1 ENHRY and CDR2 SYGVKD. The CDR3 runs to 15 residues. The trim removed 6 bases at V and 5 bases at J, leaving 9 bases unmatched. CDR3 protein: CAIRVAGGWEETQYF. CDR3 nucleotides: TGTGCCATCAGAGTAGCGGGAGGATGGGAGGAGACCCAGTACTTC.

The J gene is TRBJ2-2, the V gene TRBV11-2; no firm D call. The CDR3 extends over 17 amino acids. Germline loops: CDR1 SGHAT, CDR2 FQNNGV. With 2 bases removed from V and 1 base from J, the gap between germline ends came to 14 bases. The CDR3 region has the DNA TGTGCCAGCAGCTTACAGGAGTGGCTAGAGAACACCGGGGAGCTGTTTTTT. Translation gives CASSLQEWLENTGELFF.

The chain employs TRBV27 and TRBJ2-7; TRBD1 aligns across 7 bases. Germline CDR1 reads MNHEY; CDR2 reads SMNVEV (reference sequence). The CDR3 extends over 15 amino acids. V was pared by 2 bases and J by 6 bases, with 10 bases of the junction left unmatched. The chain's CDR3 is CASSLGGQLWGEQYF. The CDR3 DNA follows: TGTGCCAGCAGTTTAGGGGGACAGTTGTGGGGCGAGCAGTACTTC.

This chain links TRBV6-5 with TRBJ1-1, with no clear D. The CDR3 contains 14 residues. V dropped 3 bases and J dropped 3 bases, with 11 bases sitting between them. In germline, CDR1 is MNHEY, CDR2 SVGAGI. The CDR3 region is CASSYYGEDTEAFF. The CDR3 DNA follows: TGTGCCAGCAGTTATTACGGGGAAGACACTGAAGCTTTCTTT.

As for this clone: The same CDR3 arises from other DNA sequences in this sample as well. The V and J genes are TRBV27 and TRBJ1-1; 8 bases match TRBD1. This CDR3 has 14 amino acids. V gave up 3 bases and J gave up 4 bases; unmatched junction bases: 4. Germline V gives CDR1 MNHEY, CDR2 SMNVEV (reference sequence). CDR3: CASSFLQGGTEAFF. CDR3 bases: TGTGCCAGCAGTTTTCTACAGGGGGGCACTGAAGCTTTCTTT.

This chain links TRBV6-5 with TRBJ2-7; D possibly corresponds to TRBD2 (5 bases). The CDR3 covers 12 residues. Looked up from germline, CDR1 is MNHEY and CDR2 is SVGAGI. The V end was cut by 4 bases, the J end by 4 bases, with 8 bases between. CDR3 sequence reads: CASSFRGYEQYF. The CDR3 bases are TGTGCCAGCAGTTTCCGGGGTTACGAGCAGTACTTC.

On this clone itself: Since a much larger clone is just one base distant, this may be a read error. The chain joins TRBV5-4 to TRBJ2-7; D remains ambiguous. The length of the CDR3 is 9 residues. V was pared by 3 bases and J by 5 bases, with 0 bases between. CDR1 and CDR2 (germline): SGHNT, YYREEE (reference sequence). The CDR3 DNA reads as TGTGCCAGCAGCTACGAGCAGTACTTC. It translates to CASSYEQYF.

Concerning this clone: Within the sample, other DNA sequences also encode this same CDR3. The chain joins TRBV9 to TRBJ2-3, with TRBD2 identical over 7 bases. The CDR3 covers 14 residues. The V gene end was trimmed by 0 bases and the J gene end by 6 bases; junction bases not matched to a gene: 4. CDR1 and CDR2 (germline): SGDLS, YYNGEE. For the CDR3, the DNA is TGTGCCAGCAGCGTAGTAGGTAGCGGGGATACGCAGTATTTT. Encoded protein: CASSVVGSGDTQYF.

V and J are TRBV19 and TRBJ1-3, with D tentatively TRBD1 (5 bases). The V end was cut by 8 bases, the J end by 2 bases, with 19 bases between. The germline V gene encodes CDR1 LNHDA and CDR2 SQIVND (reference sequence). The CDR3 is 16 residues long. The CDR3 loop is CASPTVGGSTGNTIYF. In DNA form, the CDR3 reads TGTGCCAGTCCTACCGTGGGGGGGTCCACTGGAAACACCATATATTTT.

V is TRBV23-1 and J is TRBJ1-2; 7 nucleotides agree with TRBD1. TRBV23-1 has ORF status, its function being uncertain. Germline trimming cut 4 bases from V and 1 base from J; bases unmatched to any gene: 6. CDR3 length: 15 residues. CDR3 DNA sequence: TGCGCCAGCAGTCGTCCGGGACAGATTAACTATGGCTACACCTTC. Its protein is CASSRPGQINYGYTF.

To note about this clone: Additional DNA sequences in this sample encode the identical CDR3. The chain carries TRBV4-1 and TRBJ2-2; tentative D call: TRBD2 (5 bases). Trimming removed 9 bases at V and 4 bases at J, with 12 bases between. Germline V gene data show CDR1 as MGHRA and CDR2 as YSYEKL. This CDR3 region has 13 residues. CDR3 nucleotide sequence: TGCGCCAGTAGCAGCGGACGCACCGGGGAGCTGTTTTTT. This encodes CASSSGRTGELFF.